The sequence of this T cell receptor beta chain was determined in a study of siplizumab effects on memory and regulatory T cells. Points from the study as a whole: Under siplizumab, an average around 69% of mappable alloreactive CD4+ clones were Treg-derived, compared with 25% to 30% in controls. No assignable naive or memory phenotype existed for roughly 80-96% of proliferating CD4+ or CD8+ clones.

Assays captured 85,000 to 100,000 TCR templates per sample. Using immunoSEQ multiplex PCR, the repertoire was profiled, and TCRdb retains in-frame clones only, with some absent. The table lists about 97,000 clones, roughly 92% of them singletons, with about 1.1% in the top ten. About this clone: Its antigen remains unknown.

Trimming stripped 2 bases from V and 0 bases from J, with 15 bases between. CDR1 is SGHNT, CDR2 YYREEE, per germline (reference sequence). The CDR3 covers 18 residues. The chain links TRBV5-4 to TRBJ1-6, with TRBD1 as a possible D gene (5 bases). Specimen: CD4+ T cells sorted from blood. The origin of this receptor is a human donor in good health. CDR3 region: CASSFRGASLSYNSPLHF. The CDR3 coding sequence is TGTGCCAGCAGCTTTCGAGGGGCTTCACTCTCCTATAATTCACCCCTCCACTTT.